The 20 T cell receptor beta chains given below trace back to one sample, sequenced in a study of CD8 T cells in Susac syndrome. cDNA came from about 0.5 to 1 ug RNA primed by random hexamers. TCRdb reprocessed the immunoSEQ multiplex PCR reads with MiXCR, giving one entry per CDR3 protein. The data show about 170,000 distinct CDR3 sequences, with approximately 93% seen just once and roughly 0.094% held by the top ten. Sequencing input: CD4+ T cells from PBMCs. The source is a human donor with multiple sclerosis.

This chain uses TRBV2 with TRBJ1-1; a possible D gene is TRBD1 (5 bases). V lost 3 bases, J lost 3 bases, and 8 bases lay in between. The CDR3 is 13 residues long. From germline, CDR1 is SNHLY and CDR2 FYNNEI. The CDR3 sequence is CASSEGVYTEAFF. As DNA, the CDR3 is TGTGCCAGCAGTGAGGGGGTGTACACTGAAGCTTTCTTT.

Turning to this clonotype: Relative to the germline gene, one junction end is altered; a read error may explain this. The chain has TRBV12-3 or TRBV12-4 and TRBJ2-5; D possibly corresponds to TRBD1 (5 bases). The CDR3 runs 11 residues. CDR3: CASSIQENQYF. The CDR3 nucleotides are TGTGCCAGCAGTATACAGGAGAACCAGTACTTC.

This clonotype was counted a single time. V and J are TRBV2 and TRBJ2-2, with 7 bases fitting TRBD1. Unmatched junction bases numbered 1, after V lost 8 bases and J lost 1 base. The CDR3 is 13 amino acids. The germline V gene encodes CDR1 SNHLY and CDR2 FYNNEI. The CDR3 nucleotides read TGTGCCAGCGGGGACAGGAACACCGGGGAGCTGTTTTTT. It specifies CASGDRNTGELFF. Combining the CDR3 with reference TRBV2 and TRBJ2-2 gives the whole variable domain EPEVTQTPSHQVTQMGQEVILRCVPISNHLYFYWYRQILGQKVEFLVSFYNNEISEKSEIFDDQFSVERPDGSNFTLKIRSTKLEDSAMYFCASGDRNTGELFFGEGSRLTVL.

The V call is TRBV7-2, the J call TRBJ2-3; no clear D gene. This CDR3 has 14 amino acids. In germline, CDR1 is SGHTA, CDR2 FQGNSA. The V gene lost 1 base and the J gene lost 1 base, with 6 bases spanning the gap. CDR3 coding DNA: TGTGCCAGCAGCTTAGATTTCGGCACAGATACGCAGTATTTT. This encodes CASSLDFGTDTQYF.

V gene TRBV6-5 combines with J gene TRBJ1-1; the D gene is possibly TRBD1 (6 bases). The germline V gene has CDR1 MNHEY and CDR2 SVGAGI. The CDR3 is 11 residues long. V lost 5 bases, J lost 11 bases, and 12 bases lay in between. DNA for the CDR3: TGTGCCAGCAGTCAGGGGACAAAGGCTTTCTTT. It encodes CASSQGTKAFF.

This clonotype is a singleton in its sample. The chain links TRBV24-1 to TRBJ1-4; TRBD1 matches 8 bases. The CDR3 is 19 amino acids. Germline lookup yields CDR1 KGHDR and CDR2 SFDVKD. Trimming cost V 4 bases and J 6 bases; bases outside gene matches: 18. CDR3 nucleotide sequence: TGTGCCACCAGTGACTGGGACAGGACCGAGGGCGGCATGCATGAAAAACTGTTTTTT. Translating it yields CATSDWDRTEGGMHEKLFF.

V is TRBV5-6 and J is TRBJ2-1, with 8 bases identical to TRBD2. Germline CDR1 is SGHDT and CDR2 is YYEEEE. V lost 4 bases to trimming and J lost 5 bases; unmatched junction nucleotides: 5. This CDR3 spans 14 amino acids. The CDR3 region has the DNA TGTGCCAGCAGCCGGGGGGGCGGGCACAATGAGCAGTTCTTC. This sequence encodes CASSRGGGHNEQFF.

V gene TRBV12-3 or TRBV12-4 combines with J gene TRBJ1-1, with 7 bases matching TRBD1. Trimming at V came to 5 bases and at J to 0 bases, leaving 9 bases not matched to a gene. CDR3 size: 16 residues. CDR3 loop: CASSPRQGTLNTEAFF. The CDR3 region has the DNA TGTGCCAGCAGTCCAAGACAGGGCACCCTGAACACTGAAGCTTTCTTT.

The DNA of the CDR3 is TGCGCCAGCAGCTTGGGGCCACGGAGGGCCTCTGGGGCCAACGTCCTGACTTTC. This sequence encodes CASSLGPRRASGANVLTF. The chain couples TRBV5-1 to TRBJ2-6; D may be TRBD2 (6 bases). Germline lookup yields CDR1 SGHRS and CDR2 YFSETQ. V was cut by 0 bases and J by 0 bases, with 13 bases left in between. This CDR3 is built from 18 residues.

The J gene is TRBJ2-3, the V gene TRBV24-1, with D perhaps assigned TRBD1 or TRBD2 (6 bases each). CDR3 size: 15 residues. Trimming removed 6 bases from V and 0 bases from J, with 12 bases in between. The germline CDR1 and CDR2 sequences are KGHDR and SFDVKD. The CDR3 nucleotides read TGTGCCACCAGTCGGCGGGACACTAGCACAGATACGCAGTATTTT. It is translated as CATSRRDTSTDTQYF.

The V and J genes are TRBV6-2 or TRBV6-3 and TRBJ1-5; no definite D call. V shed 2 bases and J shed 2 bases, with 7 bases lying between them. The CDR3 runs 14 residues. From germline, CDR1 is MNHEY and CDR2 SVGEGT. This chain's CDR3 is CASSYGSGNQPQHF. The CDR3 region has the DNA TGTGCCAGCAGTTACGGGTCCGGCAATCAGCCCCAGCATTTT.

The V and J genes are TRBV6-2 or TRBV6-3 and TRBJ2-7, with D possibly TRBD1 on 5 matching bases. CDR3 length: 13 amino acids. V lost 7 bases, J lost 2 bases, and 12 bases lay in between. From germline, CDR1 is MNHEY and CDR2 SVGEGT. The CDR3 loop is CASTNAGTYEQYF. In DNA, the CDR3 is TGTGCCAGCACTAACGCAGGGACCTACGAGCAGTACTTC.

The chain has TRBV6-5 and TRBJ2-5; 9 nucleotides line up with TRBD1. The CDR3 consists of 15 residues. Trimming cost V 4 bases and J 4 bases; bases outside gene matches: 7. The germline V gene encodes CDR1 MNHEY and CDR2 SVGAGI. CDR3 loop: CASSSWDRVAETQYF. CDR3 sequence (DNA): TGTGCCAGCAGTTCCTGGGACAGGGTGGCAGAGACCCAGTACTTC.

The genes are TRBV5-1 and TRBJ2-3; 8 positions agree with TRBD2. The germline CDR1 and CDR2 sequences are SGHRS and YFSETQ. V lost 4 bases to trimming and J lost 2 bases; unmatched junction nucleotides: 9. The CDR3 loop spans 16 amino acids. The CDR3 nucleotides are TGCGCCAGCAGCCGGGGGGGTAGCGGCTACACAGATACGCAGTATTTT. Translated: CASSRGGSGYTDTQYF.

The genes are TRBV6-6 and TRBJ1-4; D gene uncertain. The CDR3 totals 10 residues. Germline V lookup: CDR1 MNHNY, CDR2 SVGAGI (reference sequence). V was cut by 6 bases and J by 12 bases, with 8 bases left in between. CDR3 in DNA: TGTGCCAGCAGGGGCGGAGAACTGTTTTTT. This encodes CASRGGELFF.

This rearrangement joins TRBV2 to TRBJ2-5; the D is unclear. There are 15 residues in the CDR3. V was trimmed by 6 bases and J by 5 bases, leaving 19 bases between them. CDR1 is SNHLY, CDR2 FYNNEI, per germline. This CDR3 is CASSTPLWAGETQYF. The CDR3 bases are TGTGCCAGCAGCACGCCCTTATGGGCCGGGGAGACCCAGTACTTC.

The chain is built from TRBV10-3 and TRBJ1-2; D gene unclear. Germline V gene sequence: CDR1 ENHRY, CDR2 SYGVKD. CDR3 length: 14 amino acids. Trimming cost V 4 bases and J 7 bases, with 16 bases left between them. CDR3 sequence (DNA): TGTGCCATCAGTGCACAAGACGGGGTTTCTGGCTACACCTTC. This gives the protein CAISAQDGVSGYTF.

The chain uses TRBV4-1 and TRBJ2-1; possible D gene TRBD1, 5 bases. V dropped 5 bases and J dropped 15 bases, with 23 bases sitting between them. Per germline, CDR1 MGHRA and CDR2 YSYEKL. The CDR3 is made up of 14 amino acids. The CDR3 region is CASSSRLGHPGAFF. In nucleotides, the CDR3 is TGCGCCAGCAGCAGCCGGCTAGGTCACCCTGGGGCGTTCTTC.

The rearrangement uses TRBV5-6 and TRBJ2-7, with no clear D. Germline V gene lookup returns CDR1 SGHDT and CDR2 YYEEEE. Trimming left V 5 bases short and J 2 bases short, with 11 bases between. The CDR3 loop spans 13 amino acids. The CDR3 sequence: CASRVVGTYEQYF. Here the CDR3 DNA reads TGTGCCAGCAGGGTGGTGGGAACCTACGAGCAGTACTTC.

This clonotype was picked up one time. The CDR3 protein is CASSEGGTARNIQYF. The CDR3 nucleotides are TGTGCCAGCAGTGAAGGAGGAACAGCGAGAAACATTCAGTACTTC. The chain employs TRBV25-1 and TRBJ2-4, with TRBD2 as a possible D gene (5 bases). Deletions cut 2 bases from V and 6 bases from J, with 14 bases between. The CDR3 extends over 15 amino acids. CDR1 and CDR2 from the germline V gene are MGHDK and SYGVNS.